These 29 T cell receptor beta chains came from one sample sequenced in a study of blood T cell repertoires in COVID-19. TCRdb keeps only in-frame clones here, not all; method: immunoSEQ multiplex PCR. The data show roughly 200,000 clones, 81% seen once. Input material: peripheral blood. The source of these receptors is a woman aged 80 or older with acute or convalescent COVID-19.

This clone was detected only a few times. In DNA form, the CDR3 reads TGTGCCAGCAGCTTGGTTAACCAAGAGACCCAGTACTTC. Amino acid sequence: CASSLVNQETQYF. This chain connects TRBV5-4 to TRBJ2-5; D gene uncertain. The CDR3 consists of 13 residues. The V end lost 0 bases, the J end lost 0 bases, and 3 bases lay between the germline ends. Looked up from germline, CDR1 is SGHNT and CDR2 is YYREEE (reference sequence). Together with reference TRBV5-4 and TRBJ2-5, the CDR3 gives the full variable domain: ETGVTQSPTHLIKTRGQQVTLRCSSQSGHNTVSWYQQALGQGPQFIFQYYREEENGRGNFPPRFSGLQFPNYSSELNVNALELDDSALYLCASSLVNQETQYFGPGTRLLVL.

Points on this clone: At the DNA level, this CDR3 is encoded by other sequences in the same sample as well. This chain joins TRBV6-2 or TRBV6-3 and TRBJ1-6, with D unclear. Germline V gene sequence: CDR1 MNHEY, CDR2 SVGEGT. Trimming took 6 bases from V and 7 from J, leaving 7 bases between them. The CDR3 runs to 12 residues. The CDR3 coding sequence is TGTGCCAGCAGCTCTCTAAATTCACCCCTCCACTTT. It is translated as CASSSLNSPLHF.

V is TRBV15 and J is TRBJ1-2; D not resolved. The V end was cut by 0 bases, the J end by 4 bases, with 12 bases between. The germline V gene has CDR1 LNHNV and CDR2 YYDKDF (reference sequence). This CDR3 comprises 15 residues. CDR3 residues: CATSRDSVSIYGYTF. The CDR3, as DNA: TGTGCCACCAGCAGAGACAGCGTTTCGATCTATGGCTACACCTTC.

The chain combines TRBV7-2 with TRBJ2-7, with 11 bases identical to TRBD2. The J segment lost 4 bases and the V segment lost 3 bases, leaving 5 bases of the junction unmatched. This CDR3 is 15 amino acids long. Looked up from germline, CDR1 is SGHTA and CDR2 is FQGNSA. CDR3 in amino acids: CASSLGSGGVYEQYF. The CDR3 DNA reads as TGTGCCAGCAGCTTGGGTAGCGGGGGGGTATACGAGCAGTACTTC. Drawing the rest from reference TRBV7-2 and TRBJ2-7, the complete variable domain is GAGVSQSPSNKVTEKGKDVELRCDPISGHTALYWYRQSLGQGLEFLIYFQGNSAPDKSGLPSDRFSAERTGGSVSTLTIQRTQQEDSAVYLCASSLGSGGVYEQYFGPGTRLTVT.

The chain recombines TRBV7-2 with TRBJ2-4, with 7 nucleotides matching TRBD1. After removal of 1 base from V and 4 bases from J, the junction contained 7 bases not matched to a gene. Germline V gene lookup returns CDR1 SGHTA and CDR2 FQGNSA. The CDR3 consists of 16 residues. The CDR3 region has the DNA TGTGCCAGCAGCTTAGATCAGGGGGTAATGAAAAACATTCAGTACTTC. Translation: CASSLDQGVMKNIQYF.

This chain joins TRBV3-1 (or the pseudogene TRBV3-2) and TRBJ1-3; 10 bases fit TRBD1. The CDR3 spans 17 residues. CDR1 and CDR2 (germline): LGHDT, YNNKEL (reference sequence). V trimming: 5 bases; J trimming: 4 bases; junction bases outside the gene matches: 11. CDR3: CASSSLPGQGTGNTIYF. The DNA of the CDR3 is TGTGCCAGCAGCTCCCTCCCGGGACAGGGGACCGGAAACACCATATATTTT.

V usage is TRBV15 and J usage is TRBJ2-1, with 11 nucleotides matching TRBD1. The CDR3 runs 15 residues. Losses at the gene ends were 5 bases for V and 3 bases for J; bases not matched to a gene: 3. CDR1 LNHNV and CDR2 YYDKDF come from the germline V gene (reference sequence). The chain's CDR3 is CATSPGTGGYNEQFF. The CDR3 DNA sequence: TGTGCCACCAGCCCCGGGACAGGGGGCTACAATGAGCAGTTCTTC.

Worth noting for this clone: The sample contains more than one DNA sequence encoding this CDR3. V and J are TRBV5-1 and TRBJ1-2; 7 bases map to TRBD1. Germline lookup yields CDR1 SGHRS and CDR2 YFSETQ. V lost 4 bases, J lost 0 bases, and 3 bases stayed unmatched. This CDR3 region has 14 residues. CDR3 amino acids: CASSPGTANYGYTF. The CDR3, as DNA: TGCGCCAGCAGCCCCGGGACAGCTAACTATGGCTACACCTTC.

This chain links TRBV7-3 with TRBJ2-7; TRBD1 aligns across 7 bases. The J segment lost 6 bases and the V segment lost 5 bases, leaving 7 bases of the junction unmatched. Germline assignment: CDR1 SGHTA and CDR2 FQGTGA. CDR3 length: 13 amino acids. CDR3 residues: CASSKGARSEQYF. The CDR3 DNA follows: TGTGCCAGCAGCAAGGGGGCGCGGAGCGAGCAGTACTTC.

This chain connects TRBV6-5 to TRBJ1-2; D call uncertain. In germline, CDR1 is MNHEY, CDR2 SVGAGI. This CDR3 spans 13 amino acids. Trimming shortened V by 7 bases and J by 0 bases, and 9 bases separated the two germline ends. This chain's CDR3 is CASTLFPNYGYTF. The CDR3 DNA sequence: TGTGCCAGCACCCTGTTCCCTAACTATGGCTACACCTTC.

The DNA of the CDR3 is TGTGCCAGCAGCCAAGGACGGGACAGCTATGGCTACACCTTC. Protein: CASSQGRDSYGYTF. V and J are TRBV3-1 (or the pseudogene TRBV3-2) and TRBJ1-2, with TRBD1 matching over 7 bases. The germline CDR1 and CDR2 sequences are LGHDT and YNNKEL (reference sequence). The CDR3 has 14 amino acids. The V gene end was trimmed by 1 base and the J gene end by 4 bases; junction bases not matched to a gene: 3.

This clone has more than one count but fewer than ten. This chain links TRBV6-5 with TRBJ1-5; 7 bases map to TRBD1. CDR3 length equals 15 residues. Germline CDR1 and CDR2: MNHEY and SVGAGI. The V segment lost 8 bases and the J segment 4 bases; nucleotides outside the gene matches: 11. The CDR3 spells CASGSIGDRNQPQHF. The CDR3, as DNA: TGTGCCAGCGGATCTATTGGGGACAGAAATCAGCCCCAGCATTTT.

The J gene is TRBJ2-7, the V gene TRBV5-6; 7 bases align to TRBD1. The CDR3 is made up of 15 amino acids. The junction had 8 bases not matched to a gene; V was cut back by 1 base and J by 4 bases. Germline loops: CDR1 SGHDT, CDR2 YYEEEE. The CDR3 DNA reads as TGTGCCAGCAGCTTGTTAGGGGGCTCGCTATACGAGCAGTACTTC. It codes for CASSLLGGSLYEQYF.

V usage is TRBV6-5 and J usage is TRBJ1-1; D may be TRBD1 (6 bases). Germline V lookup: CDR1 MNHEY, CDR2 SVGAGI. The V and J ends lost 10 bases and 5 bases respectively, with 17 bases between them. The CDR3 has 13 amino acids. The CDR3 spells CATTQGLGTEAFF. CDR3 DNA: TGTGCCACCACGCAGGGGTTGGGGACTGAAGCTTTCTTT.

The V gene is TRBV28, the J gene TRBJ1-1, with TRBD1 matching over 8 bases. The germline V gene has CDR1 MDHEN and CDR2 SYDVKM. Trimming at V came to 6 bases and at J to 2 bases, leaving 5 bases not matched to a gene. This CDR3 has 14 amino acids. This CDR3 is CASRTGTGNTEAFF. The CDR3 nucleotides are TGTGCCAGCAGAACCGGGACAGGCAACACTGAAGCTTTCTTT.

The chain joins TRBV5-6 to TRBJ2-1, with 11 bases lining up with TRBD2. The CDR3 consists of 16 residues. The V gene's germline CDR1 is SGHDT and CDR2 YYEEEE. J was trimmed by 4 bases and V by 0 bases; bases with no gene match: 3. CDR3 sequence: CASSLDLAGGYNEQFF. The CDR3 DNA is TGTGCCAGCAGCTTGGATCTAGCGGGGGGTTACAATGAGCAGTTCTTC. Looking up the rest from reference TRBV5-6 and TRBJ2-1 gives the full variable domain: DAGVTQSPTHLIKTRGQQVTLRCSPKSGHDTVSWYQQALGQGPQFIFQYYEEEERQRGNFPDRFSGHQFPNYSSELNVNALLLGDSALYLCASSLDLAGGYNEQFFGPGTRLTVL.

This chain links TRBV2 with TRBJ1-6; TRBD1 might be the D (5 bases). V lost 8 bases to trimming and J lost 7 bases, with 15 bases between them. CDR3 length equals 14 residues. The germline V gene encodes CDR1 SNHLY and CDR2 FYNNEI. In DNA form, the CDR3 reads TGTGCCAGCTCCCAGACAGAGAAGAATTCACCCCTCCACTTT. As protein: CASSQTEKNSPLHF.

V usage is TRBV3-1 (or the pseudogene TRBV3-2) and J usage is TRBJ2-1; D ambiguous. CDR3 length: 17 residues. Germline values: CDR1 LGHDT, CDR2 YNNKEL (reference sequence). V lost 0 bases to trimming and J lost 9 bases, with 21 bases between them. In DNA form, the CDR3 reads TGTGCCAGCAGCCAAGATGTAATGCGCAGCCTAACGGGTGAGCAGTTCTTC. Its translation is CASSQDVMRSLTGEQFF.

This chain uses TRBV5-5 with TRBJ2-5; D not resolved. CDR1 SGHKS and CDR2 YYEKEE come from the germline V gene (reference sequence). This CDR3 region has 12 residues. V shed 2 bases and J shed 1 base, with 3 bases lying between them. The CDR3 DNA reads as TGTGCCAGCAGCTTCCTCCAAGAGACCCAGTACTTC. This codes for CASSFLQETQYF.

The V gene is TRBV19, the J gene TRBJ1-1; 8 nucleotides line up with TRBD1. The CDR3 is 16 residues long. Germline trimming cut 5 bases from V and 0 bases from J; bases unmatched to any gene: 8. Germline-derived CDR1 and CDR2 are LNHDA and SQIVND (reference sequence). CDR3 protein: CASSLLKTGVNTEAFF. As DNA, the CDR3 is TGTGCCAGTAGTTTACTAAAGACAGGGGTGAACACTGAAGCTTTCTTT.

This chain connects TRBV19 to TRBJ2-1; no clear D gene. Trimming removed 2 bases from V and 0 bases from J, with 14 bases in between. CDR3 length: 17 residues. Germline V gene data show CDR1 as LNHDA and CDR2 as SQIVND (reference sequence). The CDR3 loop is CASSIKPPPSSYNEQFF. The CDR3 nucleotides read TGTGCCAGTAGTATAAAACCCCCTCCGAGCTCCTACAATGAGCAGTTCTTC.

The DNA of the CDR3 is TGTGCCAGCAGCCTCCGGACTAGCGGGAGGCGTGAAGAGACCCAGTACTTC. It encodes CASSLRTSGRREETQYF. The rearrangement joins TRBV4-2 to TRBJ2-5; TRBD2 agrees at 14 bases. CDR1 LGHNA and CDR2 YNFKEQ come from the germline V gene. V was pared by 4 bases and J by 3 bases, with 7 bases of the junction left unmatched. The CDR3 covers 17 residues.

V and J are TRBV19 and TRBJ2-5, with 9 nucleotides matching TRBD2. Per germline, CDR1 LNHDA and CDR2 SQIVND (reference sequence). V gave up 1 base and J gave up 4 bases; unmatched junction bases: 4. This CDR3 has 15 amino acids. As DNA, the CDR3 is TGTGCCAGTAGTATAGGGGGACTAGCTGGAGAGACCCAGTACTTC. Translated: CASSIGGLAGETQYF.

Details on this clone: Additional DNA sequences in this sample encode the identical CDR3. The rearrangement links TRBV19 to TRBJ1-5; D is unclear. The CDR3 is made up of 13 amino acids. The germline CDR1 and CDR2 sequences are LNHDA and SQIVND (reference sequence). With 3 bases removed from V and 0 bases from J, the gap between germline ends came to 3 bases. CDR3 protein: CASSISSNQPQHF. The DNA of the CDR3 is TGTGCCAGTAGTATCAGTAGCAATCAGCCCCAGCATTTT. The entire variable domain, with the rest obtained from reference TRBV19 and TRBJ1-5, is as follows: DGGITQSPKYLFRKEGQNVTLSCEQNLNHDAMYWYRQDPGQGLRLIYYSQIVNDFQKGDIAEGYSVSREKKESFPLTVTSAQKNPTAFYLCASSISSNQPQHFGDGTRLSIL.

The gene calls are TRBV5-4 and TRBJ1-5, with D tentatively TRBD1 (6 bases). Per germline, CDR1 SGHNT and CDR2 YYREEE (reference sequence). The CDR3 is 15 amino acids. V gave up 5 bases and J gave up 0 bases, with 12 bases separating them. CDR3 sequence: CASRWTADSNQPQHF. Here the CDR3 DNA reads TGTGCCAGCAGGTGGACAGCCGATAGCAATCAGCCCCAGCATTTT.

The rearrangement links TRBV29-1 to TRBJ2-2; 12 bases align to TRBD1. The CDR3 is 14 residues long. Germline CDR1 is SQVTM and CDR2 is ANQGSEA. Germline trimming cut 7 bases from V and 4 bases from J; bases unmatched to any gene: 4. The CDR3 protein is CSALGQGATGELFF. CDR3 bases: TGCAGCGCCCTGGGACAGGGGGCCACCGGGGAGCTGTTTTTT.

This clone was detected once. The chain couples TRBV5-1 to TRBJ1-1; the D is unclear. CDR3 length: 13 amino acids. The V gene lost 5 bases and the J gene lost 0 bases, with 8 bases spanning the gap. Germline CDR1 reads SGHRS; CDR2 reads YFSETQ. The CDR3 loop is CASRRILNTEAFF. DNA for the CDR3: TGCGCCAGCAGGCGCATTCTGAACACTGAAGCTTTCTTT.

This rearrangement joins TRBV27 to TRBJ1-1, with a possible D match to TRBD1 (5 bases). The CDR3 is 15 residues long. V lost 5 bases to trimming and J lost 4 bases, with 17 bases between them. Germline V gene sequence: CDR1 MNHEY, CDR2 SMNVEV (reference sequence). CDR3 sequence (DNA): TGTGCCAGCAGTGCCTTATTCTTAGGGGCCACTGAAGCTTTCTTT. Translated, it gives CASSALFLGATEAFF.

The CDR3 region has the DNA TGTGCCAGCAACCGGGACAGGGAGGAAAGCTACACCTTC. Residues: CASNRDREESYTF. The V gene is TRBV2, the J gene TRBJ1-2; the match to TRBD1 covers 9 bases. Trimming took 7 bases from V and 9 from J; bases not matched to a gene: 9. The germline V gene encodes CDR1 SNHLY and CDR2 FYNNEI. The CDR3 runs 13 residues.